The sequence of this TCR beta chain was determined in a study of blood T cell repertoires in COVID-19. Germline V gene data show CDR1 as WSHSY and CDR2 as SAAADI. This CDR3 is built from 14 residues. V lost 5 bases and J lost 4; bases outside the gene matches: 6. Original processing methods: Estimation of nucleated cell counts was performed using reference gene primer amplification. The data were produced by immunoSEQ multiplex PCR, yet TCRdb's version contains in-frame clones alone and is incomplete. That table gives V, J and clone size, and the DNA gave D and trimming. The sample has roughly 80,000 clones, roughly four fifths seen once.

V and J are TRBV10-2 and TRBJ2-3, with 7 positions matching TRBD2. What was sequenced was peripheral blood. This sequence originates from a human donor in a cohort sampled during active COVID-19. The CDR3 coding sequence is TGCGCCAGCAGTCCGGGACTATCGTCAGATACGCAGTATTTT. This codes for CASSPGLSSDTQYF.